This is a list of T cell receptor beta chains from one sample in a study of shared clonotypes between healthy human individuals. Sequencing was performed with immunoSEQ multiplex PCR; in TCRdb, only in-frame clones are kept and a portion is missing. The repertoire holds around 2.3 million clones, with approximately 94% as singletons. Sequencing was carried out using naive CD4+ T cells sorted from blood. Receptor source: a man aged 18 to 29 in good health. Both conserved end residues are part of each CDR3. D genes are given only for firm matches. The size of a clone is reported for some rows only, either as once, few or many, or as a class for expanded clones.

V	J	D	size	CDR3	DNA
TRBV30	TRBJ2-3	TRBD1	-	CAWSARDRAADTQYF	TGTGCCTGGAGTGCCCGGGACAGGGCGGCAGATACGCAGTATTTT
TRBV30	TRBJ2-2	-	few	CAWRGPGELFF	TGTGCCTGGAGGGGGCCCGGGGAGCTGTTTTTT
TRBV18	TRBJ1-4	-	-	CASSPQESAEKLFF	TGTGCCAGCTCACCACAGGAAAGTGCGGAAAAACTGTTTTTT
TRBV2	TRBJ2-7	TRBD1	-	CASDEGQDTYEQYF	TGTGCCAGCGATGAAGGACAGGACACCTACGAGCAGTACTTC
TRBV28	TRBJ1-1	-	-	CASKGERNTEAFF	TGTGCCAGCAAAGGGGAAAGGAACACTGAAGCTTTCTTT
TRBV7-2	TRBJ1-1	-	-	CASSSTLTHTEAFF	TGTGCCAGCAGCTCGACACTTACCCACACTGAAGCTTTCTTT
TRBV10-1	TRBJ1-1	-	-	CASRPGRGGGPEAFF	TGCGCCAGCAGGCCGGGCAGGGGAGGGGGGCCTGAAGCTTTCTTT
TRBV18	TRBJ2-1	-	-	CASSPQLTGINHNEQFF	TGTGCCAGCTCACCACAGCTGACGGGAATCAACCACAATGAGCAGTTCTTC
TRBV28	TRBJ1-2	-	once	CASSLWKQGKSSNYGYTF	TGTGCCAGCAGTTTATGGAAACAGGGAAAGAGCTCGAACTATGGCTACACCTTC
TRBV7-9	TRBJ2-2	-	-	CASSSTPSDGELFF	TGTGCCAGCAGCTCCACCCCCTCGGACGGGGAGCTGTTTTTT
TRBV6-1	TRBJ2-7	-	-	CASSEGFYEQYF	TGTGCCAGCAGTGAAGGTTTCTACGAGCAGTACTTC
TRBV5-1	TRBJ2-2	-	-	CASSLAGPPTGELFF	TGCGCCAGCAGCTTGGCGGGCCCCCCCACCGGGGAGCTGTTTTTT
TRBV9	TRBJ2-7	-	-	CASSVAGDEQYF	TGTGCCAGCAGCGTAGCAGGGGACGAGCAGTACTTC
TRBV7-2	TRBJ2-3	TRBD2	-	CASSSGTSGSRTDTQYF	TGTGCCAGCAGCTCAGGGACTAGCGGGAGTCGTACAGATACGCAGTATTTT
TRBV19	TRBJ2-7	-	-	CASSILGHFPYEQYF	TGTGCCAGTAGTATCCTCGGACACTTTCCCTACGAGCAGTACTTC
TRBV10-1	TRBJ1-2	TRBD1	-	CARTGAYGYTF	TGCGCCAGAACAGGGGCCTATGGCTACACCTTC
TRBV7-3	TRBJ2-5	-	-	CASSLSGRAQETQYF	TGTGCCAGCAGCTTATCCGGCAGGGCCCAAGAGACCCAGTACTTC
TRBV28	TRBJ1-5	TRBD1	-	CASGPRQGSRQPQHF	TGTGCCAGCGGCCCTAGACAGGGGTCACGCCAGCCCCAGCATTTT
TRBV9	TRBJ2-2	-	-	CASSVGFVSGELFF	TGTGCCAGCAGCGTAGGCTTTGTTTCCGGGGAGCTGTTTTTT
TRBV5-1	TRBJ2-1	-	-	CASSLGALEYNEQFF	TGCGCCAGCAGCTTGGGGGCACTAGAGTACAATGAGCAGTTCTTC
TRBV7-6	TRBJ2-2	-	-	CASSLGQVSPANTGELFF	TGTGCCAGCAGCTTAGGGCAAGTTTCCCCTGCGAACACCGGGGAGCTGTTTTTT
TRBV28	TRBJ2-1	TRBD1	-	CASSHSLTGWKNEQFF	TGTGCCAGCAGTCACTCCTTGACAGGGTGGAAGAATGAGCAGTTCTTC
TRBV6-6	TRBJ2-7	-	-	CASSYDWNRYEQYF	TGTGCCAGCAGTTACGACTGGAACCGCTACGAGCAGTACTTC
TRBV30	TRBJ1-4	-	few	CAWTAQGVGKLFF	TGTGCCTGGACGGCACAGGGAGTGGGAAAACTGTTTTTT
TRBV28	TRBJ1-1	-	-	CASSWGGNTEAFF	TGTGCCAGCAGCTGGGGGGGGAACACTGAAGCTTTCTTT